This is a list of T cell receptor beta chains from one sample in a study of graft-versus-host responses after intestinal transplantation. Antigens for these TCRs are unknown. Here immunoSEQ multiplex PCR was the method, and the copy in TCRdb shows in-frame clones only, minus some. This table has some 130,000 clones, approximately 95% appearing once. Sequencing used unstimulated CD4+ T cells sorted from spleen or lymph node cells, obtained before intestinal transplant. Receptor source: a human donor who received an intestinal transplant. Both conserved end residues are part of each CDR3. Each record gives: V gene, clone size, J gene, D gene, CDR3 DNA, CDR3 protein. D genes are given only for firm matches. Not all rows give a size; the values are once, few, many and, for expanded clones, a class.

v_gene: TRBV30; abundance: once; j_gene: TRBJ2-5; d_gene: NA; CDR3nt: TGTGCCTGGAGTGTACGGGCAGAGACCCAGTACTTC; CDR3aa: CAWSVRAETQYF
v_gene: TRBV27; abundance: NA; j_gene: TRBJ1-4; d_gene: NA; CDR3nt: TGTGCCAGCGCTGGGACGGTTAATGAAAAACTGTTTTTT; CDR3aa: CASAGTVNEKLFF
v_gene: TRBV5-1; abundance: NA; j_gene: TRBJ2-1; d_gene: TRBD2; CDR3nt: TGCGCCAGCAGCCGCGTCGGGACTAGCGGCCACAATGAGCAGTTCTTC; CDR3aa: CASSRVGTSGHNEQFF
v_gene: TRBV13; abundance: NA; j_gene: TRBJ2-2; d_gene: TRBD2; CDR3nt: TGTGCCAGCAGCGCCTCTAGCGGGAGGGCTGGGGAGCTGTTTTTT; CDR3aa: CASSASSGRAGELFF
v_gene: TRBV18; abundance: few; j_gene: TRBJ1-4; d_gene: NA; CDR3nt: TGTGCCAGCTCACCACTTAACATCGCAACTAATGAAAAACTGTTTTTT; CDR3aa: CASSPLNIATNEKLFF
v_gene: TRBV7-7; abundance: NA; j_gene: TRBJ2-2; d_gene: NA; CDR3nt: TGTGCTAGCAGCTTAGAACCCCCCGGGGAGCTGTTTTTT; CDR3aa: CASSLEPPGELFF
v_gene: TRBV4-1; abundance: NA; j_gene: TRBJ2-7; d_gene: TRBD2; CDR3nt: TGCGCCAGCAGCCAAGATCGTGAAGGGAGGGACGAGCAGTACTTC; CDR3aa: CASSQDREGRDEQYF
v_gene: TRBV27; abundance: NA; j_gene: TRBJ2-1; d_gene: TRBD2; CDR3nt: TGTGCCAGCAAGATGGCGGGAGGTTCGGATGAGCAGTTCTTC; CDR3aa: CASKMAGGSDEQFF
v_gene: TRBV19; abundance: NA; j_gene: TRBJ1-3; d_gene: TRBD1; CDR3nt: TGTGCCAGTAGGGAGACAGGGACCTACTCTGGAAACACCATATATTTT; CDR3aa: CASRETGTYSGNTIYF
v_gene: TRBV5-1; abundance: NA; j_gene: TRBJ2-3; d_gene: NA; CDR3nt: TGCGCCAGCAGCCCGGGGAATAGTGGGAGATCAGATACGCAGTATTTT; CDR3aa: CASSPGNSGRSDTQYF
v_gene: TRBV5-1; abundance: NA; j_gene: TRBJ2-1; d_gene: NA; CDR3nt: TGCGCCAGCAGCGGGAGTTACTACAATGAGCAGTTCTTC; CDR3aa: CASSGSYYNEQFF
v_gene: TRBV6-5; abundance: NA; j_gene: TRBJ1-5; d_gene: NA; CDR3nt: TGTGCCAGCAGTTACTCAGGAGAGGGTCAGCCCCAGCATTTT; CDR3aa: CASSYSGEGQPQHF
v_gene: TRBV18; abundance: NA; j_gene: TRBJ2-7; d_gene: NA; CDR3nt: TGTGCCAGCTCCCCTCTAAAGGCCTACGAGCAGTACTTC; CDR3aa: CASSPLKAYEQYF
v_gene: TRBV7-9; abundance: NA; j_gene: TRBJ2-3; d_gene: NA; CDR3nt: TGTGCCAGCAGCTTAGCAGCAGATACGCAGTATTTT; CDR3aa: CASSLAADTQYF
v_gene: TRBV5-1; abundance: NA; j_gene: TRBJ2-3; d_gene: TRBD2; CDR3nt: TGCGCCAGCAGCTTGGGAGTTAGCGGGCCCACAGATACGCAGTATTTT; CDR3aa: CASSLGVSGPTDTQYF
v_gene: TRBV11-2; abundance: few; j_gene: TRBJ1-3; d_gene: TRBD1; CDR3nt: TGTGCCAGCAGTCCAGGGGGCTCTGGAAACACCATATATTTT; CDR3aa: CASSPGGSGNTIYF
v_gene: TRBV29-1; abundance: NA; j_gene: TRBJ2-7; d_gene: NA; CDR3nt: TGCAGCGTTGAAACGCCCAGCGGTTACGAGCAGTACTTC; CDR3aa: CSVETPSGYEQYF
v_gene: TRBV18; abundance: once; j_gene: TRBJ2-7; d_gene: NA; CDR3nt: TGTGCCAGCTCACCTATAGAGGACGGATCCTACGAGCAGTACTTC; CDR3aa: CASSPIEDGSYEQYF
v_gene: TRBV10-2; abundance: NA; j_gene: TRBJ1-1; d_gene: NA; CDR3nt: TGCGCCAGCAGTCCACTGGGGGTTTGGACTGAAGCTTTCTTT; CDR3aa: CASSPLGVWTEAFF
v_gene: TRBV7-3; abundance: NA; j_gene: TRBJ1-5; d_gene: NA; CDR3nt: TGTGCCAGCAGCTTACCCCCCCAGGGTAATCAGCCCCAGCATTTT; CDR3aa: CASSLPPQGNQPQHF
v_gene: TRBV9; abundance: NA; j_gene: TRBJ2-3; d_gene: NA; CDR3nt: TGTGCCAGCAGCGTAGCAGGGTATCCTAGCACAGATACGCAGTATTTT; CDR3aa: CASSVAGYPSTDTQYF
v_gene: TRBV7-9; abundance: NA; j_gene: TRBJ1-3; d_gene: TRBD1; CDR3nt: TGTGCCAGCAGCGCTGGGACAGCTCTCTCTGGAAACACCATATATTTT; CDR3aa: CASSAGTALSGNTIYF
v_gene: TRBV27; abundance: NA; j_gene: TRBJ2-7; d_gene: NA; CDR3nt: TGTGCCAGCAGCAAACCCGGGGCTTTGGTATACGAGCAGTACTTC; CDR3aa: CASSKPGALVYEQYF
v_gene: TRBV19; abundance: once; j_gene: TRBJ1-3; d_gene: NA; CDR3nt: TGTGCCAGTAGTACGGGGACTGGAAACACCATATATTTT; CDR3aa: CASSTGTGNTIYF
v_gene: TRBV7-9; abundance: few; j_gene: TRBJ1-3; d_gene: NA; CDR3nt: TGTGCCAGCAGCTTAGAGGGACTCCTCTCTGGAAACACCATATATTTT; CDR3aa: CASSLEGLLSGNTIYF
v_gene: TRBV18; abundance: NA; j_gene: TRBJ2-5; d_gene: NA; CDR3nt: TGTGCCAGCTCACCAGGGGTGAGGGAGACCCAGTACTTC; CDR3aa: CASSPGVRETQYF
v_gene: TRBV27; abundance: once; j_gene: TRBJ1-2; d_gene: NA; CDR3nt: TGTGCCAGCAGAGGCTCGGCAGGATCGTTTGGTGGCTACACCTTC; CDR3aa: CASRGSAGSFGGYTF
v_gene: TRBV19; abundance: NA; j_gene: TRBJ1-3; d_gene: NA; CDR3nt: TGTGCCAGTAGTAGGGGTCGGGACGGAAACACCATATATTTT; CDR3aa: CASSRGRDGNTIYF
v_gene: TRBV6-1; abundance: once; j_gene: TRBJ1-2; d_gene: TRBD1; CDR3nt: TGTGCCAGCAGTGTGGACAGGGTTTCTGTGGGCACCTTC; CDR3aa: CASSVDRVSVGTF
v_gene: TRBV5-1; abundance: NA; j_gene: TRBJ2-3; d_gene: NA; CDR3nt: TGCGCCAGCAGCCCTGACCAGGCCAGCCCTGGAAATACGCAGTATTTT; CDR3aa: CASSPDQASPGNTQYF
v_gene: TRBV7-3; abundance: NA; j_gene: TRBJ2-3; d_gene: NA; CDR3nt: TGTGCCAGCAGCGATAGGACCACGCAGTATTTT; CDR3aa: CASSDRTTQYF
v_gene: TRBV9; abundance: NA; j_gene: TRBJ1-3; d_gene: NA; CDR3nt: TGTGCCAGCAGCCCGACCGACTCTGGAAACACCATATATTTT; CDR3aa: CASSPTDSGNTIYF
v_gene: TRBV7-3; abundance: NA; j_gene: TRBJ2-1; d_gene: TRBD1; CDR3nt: TGTGCCAGCAGCTTATCGACAGGGCGACACAATGAGCAGTTCTTC; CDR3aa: CASSLSTGRHNEQFF
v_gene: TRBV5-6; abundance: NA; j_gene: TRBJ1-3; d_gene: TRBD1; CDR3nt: TGTGCCAGCAGCTTCGGACAGGGCAGCTCTGGAAACACCATATATTTT; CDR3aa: CASSFGQGSSGNTIYF
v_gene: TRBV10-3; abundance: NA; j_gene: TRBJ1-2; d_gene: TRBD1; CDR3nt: TGTGCCATCAGTGCGGGACAGGGAGGGTTCTCAGACACCTTC; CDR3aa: CAISAGQGGFSDTF
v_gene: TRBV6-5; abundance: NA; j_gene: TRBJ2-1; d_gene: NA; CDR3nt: TGTGCCAGCAGTGACCCTTACCATGAGCAGTTCTTC; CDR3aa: CASSDPYHEQFF
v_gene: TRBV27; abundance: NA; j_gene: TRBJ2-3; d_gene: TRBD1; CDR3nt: TGTGCCAGTTTACCCAGGACAGGTAGTACGCAGTATTTT; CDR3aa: CASLPRTGSTQYF
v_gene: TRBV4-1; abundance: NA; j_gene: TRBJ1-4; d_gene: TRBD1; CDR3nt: TGCGCCAGCAGCCGAGGGGACAGGGGATCTAATGAAAAACTGTTTTTT; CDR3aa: CASSRGDRGSNEKLFF
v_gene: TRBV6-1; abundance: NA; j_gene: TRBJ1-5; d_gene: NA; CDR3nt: TGTGCCAGCAGTGAAGCGCGGGGTGTTGGTACCACGAGGGACCCGGTGAGGCAGCCCCAGCATTTT; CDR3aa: CASSEARGVGTTRDPVRQPQHF
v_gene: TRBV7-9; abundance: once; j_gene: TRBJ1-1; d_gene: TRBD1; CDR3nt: TGTGCCAGCAGCCTGACAGGGATGAACACTGAAGCTTTCTTT; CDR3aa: CASSLTGMNTEAFF
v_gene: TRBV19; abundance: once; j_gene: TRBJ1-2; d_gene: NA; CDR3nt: TGTGCCAGTAGTACAGGGACCCGAAGGAACTATGGCTACACCTTC; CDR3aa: CASSTGTRRNYGYTF
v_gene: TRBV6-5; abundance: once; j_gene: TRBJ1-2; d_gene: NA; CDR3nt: TGTGCCAGCAGTTACTCTACGGGGACCTATGGCTACACCTTC; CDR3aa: CASSYSTGTYGYTF
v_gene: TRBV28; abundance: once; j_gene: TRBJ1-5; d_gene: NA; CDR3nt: TGTGCCAGCAGTTTGGACCTCACCAATCAGCCCCAGCATTTT; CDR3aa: CASSLDLTNQPQHF
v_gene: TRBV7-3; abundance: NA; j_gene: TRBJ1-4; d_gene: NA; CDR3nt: TGTGCCAGCAGCTTAACCGGAGCAGCTCCTAATGAAAAACTGTTTTTT; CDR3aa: CASSLTGAAPNEKLFF
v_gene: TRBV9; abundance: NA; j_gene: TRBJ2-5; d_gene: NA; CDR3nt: TGTGCCAGCAGCGTAGGGTGGTTACAAGAGACCCAGTACTTC; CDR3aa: CASSVGWLQETQYF
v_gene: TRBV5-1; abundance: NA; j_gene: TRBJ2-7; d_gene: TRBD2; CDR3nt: TGCGCCAGCAGCTTGGCGCGGGGGAGCTCCTACGAGCAGTACTTC; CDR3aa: CASSLARGSSYEQYF
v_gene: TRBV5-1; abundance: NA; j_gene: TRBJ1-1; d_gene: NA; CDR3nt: TGCGCCAGCAGCTTGGAGGGACGTGAGGCGGCTTTCTTT; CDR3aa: CASSLEGREAAFF
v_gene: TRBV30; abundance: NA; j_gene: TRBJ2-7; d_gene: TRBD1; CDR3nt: TGTGCCTGGAGTGTAAGTCGGACAGGCTATCTGAACGAGCAGTACTTC; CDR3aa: CAWSVSRTGYLNEQYF
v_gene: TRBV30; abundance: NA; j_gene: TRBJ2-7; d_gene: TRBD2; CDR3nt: TGTGCCTGGGGACTAGCGGGAGGTAGCGAGCAGTACTTC; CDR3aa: CAWGLAGGSEQYF
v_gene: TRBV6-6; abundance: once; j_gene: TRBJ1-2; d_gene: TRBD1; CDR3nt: TGTGCCAGCACCTCACAGGGGGCGCCGACCTATGGCTACACCTTC; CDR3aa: CASTSQGAPTYGYTF